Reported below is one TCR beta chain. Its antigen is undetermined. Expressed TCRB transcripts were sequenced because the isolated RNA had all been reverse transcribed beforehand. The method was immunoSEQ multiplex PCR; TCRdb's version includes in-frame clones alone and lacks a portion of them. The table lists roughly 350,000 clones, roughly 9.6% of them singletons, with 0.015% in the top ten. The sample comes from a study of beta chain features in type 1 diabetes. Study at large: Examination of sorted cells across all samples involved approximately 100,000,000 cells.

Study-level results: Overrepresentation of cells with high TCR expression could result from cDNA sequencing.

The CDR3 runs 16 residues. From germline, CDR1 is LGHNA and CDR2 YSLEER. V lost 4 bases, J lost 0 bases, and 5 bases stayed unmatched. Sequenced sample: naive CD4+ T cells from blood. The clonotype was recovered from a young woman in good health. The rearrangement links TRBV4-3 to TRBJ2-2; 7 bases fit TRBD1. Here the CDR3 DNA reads TGCGCCAGCAGCCGCAAGGGACAGACGAACACCGGGGAGCTGTTTTTT. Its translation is CASSRKGQTNTGELFF.